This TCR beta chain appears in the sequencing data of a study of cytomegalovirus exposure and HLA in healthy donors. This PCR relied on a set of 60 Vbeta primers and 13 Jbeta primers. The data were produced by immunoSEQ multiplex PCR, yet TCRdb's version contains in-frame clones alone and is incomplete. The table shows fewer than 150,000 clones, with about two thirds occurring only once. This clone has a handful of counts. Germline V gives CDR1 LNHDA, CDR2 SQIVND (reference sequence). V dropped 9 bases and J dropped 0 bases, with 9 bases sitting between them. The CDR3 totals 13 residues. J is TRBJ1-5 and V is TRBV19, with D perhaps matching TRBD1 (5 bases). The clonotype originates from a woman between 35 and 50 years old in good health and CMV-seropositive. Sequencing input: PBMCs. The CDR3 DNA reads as TGTGCCAGGGCAGGGTATAGCAATCAGCCCCAGCATTTT. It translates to CARAGYSNQPQHF.